Shown below are 24 T cell receptor beta chains from a single sample sequenced in a study of response to subunit inactivated influenza vaccine. TCRdb independently ran MiXCR on the RT-PCR reads; one entry per CDR3 protein. The repertoire includes about 650,000 distinct CDR3 sequences, about 15% of them detected once, and 7.6% sits in the top ten. The sample here was PBMCs from blood, taken roughly 15 days before vaccination. The receptors come from a man aged 50-59 years who received an inactivated influenza vaccine.

This clonotype was detected ten times or more. This sequence joins TRBV11-1 and TRBJ2-1; 11 bases are a match to TRBD2. The CDR3 is 18 amino acids. The V and J ends lost 0 bases and 3 bases, in that order; junction bases with no gene match: 7. Germline V gene sequence: CDR1 SGHAT, CDR2 FQDESV (reference sequence). The CDR3 DNA reads TGTGCCAGCAGCTTAGCGGGGGTGACTAGCGGGATCTACAATGAGCAGTTCTTC. Amino acids: CASSLAGVTSGIYNEQFF.

This chain uses TRBV12-5 with TRBJ2-3, with unresolved D. Germline V gene sequence: CDR1 LGHNT, CDR2 FRNRAP. The CDR3 consists of 11 residues. V dropped 6 bases and J dropped 6 bases, with 7 bases sitting between them. CDR3 in DNA: TGTGCTAGTGGCCTGGGCGATACGCAGTATTTT. Amino acids: CASGLGDTQYF.

At least ten counts were recorded for this clonotype. The chain links TRBV7-2 to TRBJ2-1, with TRBD1 matching 8 bases. Trimming cost V 1 base and J 10 bases; bases outside gene matches: 9. CDR1 SGHTA and CDR2 FQGNSA come from the germline V gene. CDR3 length: 15 residues. The CDR3 loop reads CASSLGTGSVGEQFF. The CDR3 nucleotides are TGTGCCAGCAGCTTAGGGACAGGGTCGGTCGGGGAGCAGTTCTTC.

This clonotype was seen a few times. The J gene is TRBJ2-1, the V gene TRBV11-2, with 13 bases that match TRBD2. V was clipped by 5 bases and J by 7 bases; unmatched bases: 14. The germline V gene encodes CDR1 SGHAT and CDR2 FQNNGV. The CDR3 consists of 18 residues. The CDR3 DNA reads as TGTGCCAGCAGCCGCGGACTAGCGGGAGAGGCTACCAGGAATGAGCAGTTCTTC. As protein: CASSRGLAGEATRNEQFF.

Here the CDR3 DNA reads TGTGCCAGCAGCGCCGGGACTAGCGCTTTCGAGGATACGCAGTATTTT. It codes for CASSAGTSAFEDTQYF. This chain links TRBV9 with TRBJ2-3, with TRBD2 identical over 10 bases. The germline gives CDR1 SGDLS, CDR2 YYNGEE. Trimming removed 3 bases from V and 6 bases from J; junction bases left unmatched: 10. The CDR3 contains 16 residues.

The rearrangement uses TRBV29-1 and TRBJ2-1; 10 bases are shared with TRBD2. Losses at the gene ends were 4 bases for V and 4 bases for J; bases not matched to a gene: 4. CDR1 is SQVTM and CDR2 is ANQGSEA in the germline V gene. This CDR3 has 14 amino acids. DNA of the CDR3: TGCAGCGTTGCGTGGACTAGCGGATACAATGAGCAGTTCTTC. Translated, it gives CSVAWTSGYNEQFF.

This clonotype was seen a few times. V usage is TRBV11-3 and J usage is TRBJ2-5; 9 nucleotides line up with TRBD1. Looked up from germline, CDR1 is SGHNT and CDR2 is YENEEA. The CDR3 runs 17 residues. Trimming at V came to 5 bases and at J to 3 bases, leaving 13 bases not matched to a gene. The CDR3 loop reads CASSTGLGDRDKETQYF. The CDR3 DNA reads as TGTGCCAGCAGCACTGGTTTAGGGGACAGGGACAAAGAGACCCAGTACTTC.

This chain connects TRBV21-1 to TRBJ1-2. TRBV21-1 is a known pseudogene. CDR3 size: 11 residues. CDR3 loop: CASSKGSGYTF. The CDR3 DNA sequence: TGTGCCAGCAGCAAAGGGTCAGGCTACACCTTC.

This chain connects TRBV15 to TRBJ2-5, with 12 bases that match TRBD1. CDR1 is LNHNV, CDR2 YYDKDF, per germline (reference sequence). Germline trimming cut 3 bases from V and 5 bases from J; bases unmatched to any gene: 19. The CDR3 extends over 20 amino acids. CDR3: CATSSAVIFGTGGGRETQYF. For the CDR3, the DNA is TGTGCCACCAGCAGCGCAGTAATTTTTGGGACAGGGGGCGGACGGGAGACCCAGTACTTC. Complete variable domain (other parts from reference TRBV15 and TRBJ2-5): DAMVIQNPRYQVTQFGKPVTLSCSQTLNHNVMYWYQQKSSQAPKLLFHYYDKDFNNEADTPDNFQSRRPNTSFCFLDIRSPGLGDTAMYLCATSSAVIFGTGGGRETQYFGPGTRLLVL.

This sequence joins TRBV3-1 and TRBJ2-2; D may correspond to TRBD1 or TRBD2 (6 bases each). CDR3 length equals 17 residues. V was pared by 1 base and J by 4 bases, with 16 bases between. Germline V gives CDR1 LGHDT, CDR2 YNNKEL (reference sequence). CDR3 residues: CASSQGSTGARTGELFF. In DNA, the CDR3 is TGTGCCAGCAGCCAAGGTTCTACGGGGGCACGCACCGGGGAGCTGTTTTTT.

This clonotype has only a few counts. A much more abundant neighbour one base away suggests this may be a read error. This sequence joins TRBV18 and TRBJ2-3, with D unresolved. The V end was cut by 2 bases, the J end by 8 bases, with 11 bases between. Germline V gene sequence: CDR1 KGHSH, CDR2 LQKENI. This CDR3 has 13 residues. The CDR3 is CASSPFELVTQYF. As DNA, the CDR3 is TGTGCCAGCTCACCATTTGAGCTAGTTACGCAGTATTTT.

The rearrangement joins TRBV5-6 to TRBJ2-2; possibly TRBD1 for D (6 bases). This CDR3 contains 14 residues. The germline V gene encodes CDR1 SGHDT and CDR2 YYEEEE. Trimming took 1 base from V and 4 from J, leaving 8 bases between them. This CDR3 is CASSLNRATGELFF. The CDR3 DNA reads as TGTGCCAGCAGCTTGAACAGGGCCACCGGGGAGCTGTTTTTT.

The gene calls are TRBV4-2 and TRBJ2-2, with D unresolved. The germline V gene encodes CDR1 LGHNA and CDR2 YNFKEQ. This CDR3 region has 15 residues. V was trimmed by 0 bases and J by 6 bases, leaving 11 bases between them. The CDR3 nucleotides are TGTGCCAGCAGCCAAGATATCTTGTTGGCCGGGGAGCTGTTTTTT. Protein product: CASSQDILLAGELFF.

This clonotype was counted many times. The V call is TRBV20-1, the J call TRBJ1-4; D is perhaps TRBD1 (6 bases). The CDR3 extends over 17 amino acids. Germline loops: CDR1 DFQATT, CDR2 SNEGSKA (reference sequence). V lost 0 bases to trimming and J lost 0 bases, with 14 bases between them. The CDR3 loop reads CSARDPPGAPTNEKLFF. The CDR3 DNA reads TGCAGTGCTAGAGACCCCCCGGGGGCACCAACTAATGAAAAACTGTTTTTT.

Many counts were recorded for this clonotype. The CDR3 DNA sequence: TGCAGCGCCTTGACAGGCTCGCACAATGAGCAGTTCTTC. Its protein product is CSALTGSHNEQFF. The chain uses TRBV29-1 and TRBJ2-1; TRBD1 is a possible D gene (6 bases). CDR3 size: 13 residues. Between the trimmed V and J ends, which lost 7 bases and 5 bases, there was a span of 15 bases. In germline, CDR1 is SQVTM, CDR2 ANQGSEA.

In its sample, this clonotype was seen a few times. J is TRBJ2-1 and V is TRBV24-1; 9 bases match TRBD1. The CDR3 has 12 residues. V lost 4 bases, J lost 9 bases, and 0 bases stayed unmatched. CDR1 is KGHDR and CDR2 is SFDVKD in the germline V gene. The CDR3 coding sequence is TGTGCCACCAGTGAGGACAGGGGTGAGCAGTTCTTC. Its protein product is CATSEDRGEQFF.

This clonotype showed up just a few times. The gene calls are TRBV7-9 and TRBJ1-2; D remains ambiguous. CDR1 is SEHNR, CDR2 FQNEAQ, per germline (reference sequence). The CDR3 sequence is 15 residues long. V was shortened by 3 bases and J by 1 base, with 12 bases between the two germline ends. CDR3 sequence: CASSLQSGVNYGYTF. The CDR3 DNA reads TGTGCCAGCAGCTTGCAATCTGGGGTTAACTATGGCTACACCTTC.

This clonotype came up many times. The chain has TRBV29-1 and TRBJ2-1; no clear D. The CDR3 totals 14 residues. Trimming removed 4 bases from V and 3 bases from J, with 13 bases in between. Germline loops: CDR1 SQVTM, CDR2 ANQGSEA. As DNA, the CDR3 is TGCAGCGTTGGAGGCCAGGTCCTCTACAATGAGCAGTTCTTC. This sequence encodes CSVGGQVLYNEQFF.

The chain has TRBV6-2 or TRBV6-3 and TRBJ2-1, with TRBD2 matching 9 bases. Germline CDR1 reads MNHEY; CDR2 reads SVGEGT. CDR3 length: 14 amino acids. V shed 10 bases and J 4 bases; nucleotides not matched to a gene: 8. The CDR3 protein is CATSAGGNYNEQFF. Written as DNA, the CDR3 is TGTGCCACCTCGGCGGGAGGGAATTACAATGAGCAGTTCTTC.

A few counts support this clonotype. The chain has TRBV6-1 and TRBJ2-7; 8 bases fit TRBD1. Germline lookup yields CDR1 MNHNS and CDR2 SASEGT. Trimming at V came to 10 bases and at J to 2 bases, leaving 7 bases not matched to a gene. This CDR3 has 13 amino acids. The CDR3 nucleotides read TGTGCCACGTGGTACAGGGGGGCCTACGAGCAGTACTTC. Amino acid sequence: CATWYRGAYEQYF.

This clonotype was counted many times. The rearrangement links TRBV7-9 to TRBJ2-4; TRBD2 is a possible D gene (5 bases). Germline loops: CDR1 SEHNR, CDR2 FQNEAQ (reference sequence). There are 14 residues in the CDR3. Trimming stripped 5 bases from V and 7 bases from J, with 15 bases between. The CDR3 loop is CASSVSSGGNIQYF. The CDR3 DNA is TGTGCCAGCAGCGTAAGCTCCGGAGGTAACATTCAGTACTTC.

This clonotype showed up many times. The rearrangement uses TRBV28 and TRBJ1-5; D is uncertain. CDR3 length equals 12 residues. The V gene lost 5 bases and the J gene lost 5 bases, with 7 bases spanning the gap. CDR1 and CDR2 (germline): MDHEN, SYDVKM. This chain's CDR3 is CASSLAYQPQHF. The CDR3, as DNA: TGTGCCAGCAGTCTGGCGTATCAGCCCCAGCATTTT.

The chain carries TRBV20-1 and TRBJ2-1, with a weak D call TRBD2 (6 bases). The germline CDR1 and CDR2 sequences are DFQATT and SNEGSKA (reference sequence). CDR3 length: 12 residues. Trimming removed 5 bases at V and 7 bases at J, with 12 bases between. The CDR3 DNA reads TGCAGTGCTCCCCTAGCGTGGAATGAGCAGTTCTTC. Encoded protein: CSAPLAWNEQFF.

In its sample, this clonotype was seen a few times. The chain has TRBV29-1 and TRBJ1-2, with no clear D. Germline values: CDR1 SQVTM, CDR2 ANQGSEA. The CDR3 spans 10 residues. V lost 6 bases and J lost 7, with 9 bases in between. CDR3 sequence (DNA): TGCAGCGTAGCTGATGGTGGCTACACCTTC. Translating gives CSVADGGYTF.